A selection of T cell receptor beta chains follows, all from one sample in a study of CD8 T cells in ankylosing spondylitis. TCRdb reprocessed the 5' RACE reads via MiXCR and lists one record per CDR3 protein. The sample lists tens of thousands of distinct CDR3 sequences, approximately 30% occurring once. Sequencing was carried out using blood, either unsorted or a sorted T cell fraction (not recorded which). The receptor source for this set is a male donor with ankylosing spondylitis or in good health (not recorded which). CDR3s include the opening cysteine and the closing phenylalanine or tryptophan. The order of the fields is clone size, V gene, J gene, D gene, CDR3 protein, CDR3 DNA. The D gene is left open where the match is weak. The size field is filled for only some rows; it gives once, few, many or a size class.

size: NA
V: TRBV10-3
J: TRBJ1-3
D: NA
CDR3: CAAGEQEGSGNTIYF
DNA: TGTGCCGCCGGCGAACAGGAGGGATCCGGAAACACCATATATTTT

size: NA
V: TRBV7-2
J: TRBJ2-1
D: NA
CDR3: CASSLLAEVSSEQFF
DNA: TGTGCCAGCAGCTTGTTAGCGGAAGTTTCTTCTGAGCAGTTCTTC

size: few
V: TRBV10-3
J: TRBJ1-5
D: NA
CDR3: CAIRETIDQPQHF
DNA: TGTGCCATCAGGGAAACGATCGATCAGCCCCAGCATTTT

size: NA
V: TRBV5-1
J: TRBJ2-1
D: NA
CDR3: CASSYGTDDNEQFF
DNA: TGCGCCAGCAGCTACGGGACCGATGACAATGAGCAGTTCTTC

size: few
V: TRBV18
J: TRBJ1-2
D: NA
CDR3: CASSPPEIWGIGYGYTF
DNA: TGTGCCAGCTCACCCCCGGAAATATGGGGAATTGGCTATGGCTACACCTTC

size: NA
V: TRBV7-3
J: TRBJ1-1
D: NA
CDR3: CASSFGSGTTEAFF
DNA: NA

size: once
V: TRBV5-1
J: TRBJ1-1
D: NA
CDR3: CASSLGNGRQNTEAFF
DNA: TGCGCCAGCAGCTTGGGGAATGGACGGCAGAACACTGAAGCTTTCTTT

size: NA
V: TRBV12-3/TRBV12-4
J: TRBJ1-5
D: NA
CDR3: CASSFPPGTPQHF
DNA: TGTGCCAGCAGTTTCCCGCCTGGGACGCCCCAGCATTTT

size: NA
V: TRBV20-1
J: TRBJ1-2
D: NA
CDR3: CSAPKGGTNNYGYTF
DNA: TGCAGTGCCCCAAAGGGCGGAACAAATAACTATGGCTACACCTTC

size: few
V: TRBV20-1
J: TRBJ2-1
D: TRBD1
CDR3: CSARDNRGQGDHNEQFF
DNA: TGCAGTGCTAGAGACAACCGGGGACAGGGGGACCACAATGAGCAGTTCTTC

size: NA
V: TRBV5-1
J: TRBJ2-2
D: NA
CDR3: CASSFDGGLTTGELFF
DNA: TGCGCCAGCAGCTTCGACGGAGGGCTAACCACCGGGGAGCTGTTTTTT

size: few
V: TRBV12-3/TRBV12-4
J: TRBJ2-1
D: TRBD2
CDR3: CASSGGLAGHNEQFF
DNA: TGTGCCAGCAGTGGGGGACTAGCGGGCCACAATGAGCAGTTCTTC

size: NA
V: TRBV5-1
J: TRBJ1-2
D: NA
CDR3: CASSLNPGYGYTF
DNA: TGCGCCAGCAGCTTGAACCCGGGCTATGGCTACACCTTC

size: few
V: TRBV24-1
J: TRBJ2-1
D: NA
CDR3: CATSDWKSNNEQFF
DNA: TGTGCCACCAGTGATTGGAAGTCCAACAATGAGCAGTTCTTC

size: NA
V: TRBV20-1
J: TRBJ1-1
D: NA
CDR3: CSASPFTTEAFF
DNA: TGCAGTGCTAGTCCCTTTACGACTGAAGCTTTCTTT

size: NA
V: TRBV10-3
J: TRBJ2-2
D: NA
CDR3: CATRTANTGELFF
DNA: TGTGCCACACGGACAGCGAACACCGGGGAGCTGTTTTTT

size: few
V: TRBV12-3/TRBV12-4
J: TRBJ1-5
D: TRBD1
CDR3: CASSPGTGANQPQHF
DNA: TGTGCCAGCAGCCCAGGGACAGGGGCCAATCAGCCCCAGCATTTT

size: NA
V: TRBV5-1
J: TRBJ2-2
D: NA
CDR3: CASSLEQGWAGELFF
DNA: TGCGCCAGCAGCTTGGAGCAGGGATGGGCCGGGGAGCTGTTTTTT

size: NA
V: TRBV3-1
J: TRBJ1-1
D: NA
CDR3: CASSQVGGHTEAFF
DNA: TGTGCCAGCAGCCAAGTCGGGGGTCATACTGAAGCTTTCTTT

size: few
V: TRBV6-5
J: TRBJ1-2
D: TRBD1
CDR3: CASSSRDRGPRGYTF
DNA: TGTGCCAGCAGTTCCCGCGACAGGGGCCCACGTGGCTACACCTTC

size: few
V: TRBV12-3/TRBV12-4
J: TRBJ2-7
D: NA
CDR3: CASSGQTVYEQYF
DNA: TGTGCCAGCAGCGGCCAGACAGTCTACGAGCAGTACTTC

size: NA
V: TRBV7-2
J: TRBJ1-2
D: TRBD1
CDR3: CASSTTTGALYGYTF
DNA: TGTGCCAGCAGCACTACCACAGGGGCGCTCTATGGCTACACCTTC

size: many
V: TRBV20-1
J: TRBJ2-5
D: NA
CDR3: CSARDPQRETQYF
DNA: TGCAGTGCTAGAGATCCCCAACGAGAGACCCAGTACTTC

size: NA
V: TRBV5-1
J: TRBJ2-1
D: TRBD2
CDR3: CASSVRERANEQFF
DNA: TGCGCCAGCTCTGTGCGGGAGCGCGCCAATGAGCAGTTCTTC

size: once
V: TRBV6-2/TRBV6-3
J: TRBJ2-1
D: TRBD1
CDR3: CASSDLQTGGRDQFF
DNA: TGTGCCAGCAGCGACCTCCAAACAGGGGGGCGCGACCAGTTCTTC